Following are 31 T cell receptor beta chains from one sample sequenced in a study of vaccination and CD4 T cells after COVID-19. Antigens for these TCRs are unknown. Treatment defined: approximately 11-day PBMC culture with coronavirus spike peptide pools or control peptides (ViraFEST assay). The Oncomine TCR Beta short-read assay was what sequenced the DNA obtained from cultured CD4+ T cells. TCRdb used MiXCR to reprocess the PCR reads, holding one entry per CDR3 protein. The sample yields around 13,000 distinct CDR3 sequences, roughly half seen once. The sequencing sample was made of CD4+ T cells from blood, cultured in vitro. The receptors originated from a human donor who had recovered from COVID-19.

The sample holds a few counts of this clonotype. J is TRBJ2-1 and V is TRBV7-9; D unresolved. The V end lost 2 bases, the J end lost 5 bases, and 10 bases lay between the germline ends. Per the germline V gene, CDR1 is SEHNR and CDR2 is FQNEAQ (reference sequence). This CDR3 contains 14 residues. CDR3: CASSLLGADNEQFF. In DNA form, the CDR3 reads TGTGCCAGCAGCTTACTAGGCGCCGACAATGAGCAGTTCTTC.

The V gene is TRBV28, the J gene TRBJ2-3; D may be TRBD2 (5 bases). CDR3 length: 18 residues. Per the germline V gene, CDR1 is MDHEN and CDR2 is SYDVKM. V was pared by 8 bases and J by 2 bases, with 26 bases between. The chain's CDR3 is CASRRLKGSGVTTDTQYF. The DNA of the CDR3 is TGTGCCAGCCGTCGATTAAAAGGGAGTGGGGTTACCACAGATACGCAGTATTTT. Together with reference TRBV28 and TRBJ2-3, the CDR3 gives the full variable domain: DVKVTQSSRYLVKRTGEKVFLECVQDMDHENMFWYRQDPGLGLRLIYFSYDVKMKEKGDIPEGYSVSREKKERFSLILESASTNQTSMYLCASRRLKGSGVTTDTQYFGPGTRLTVL.

V gene TRBV28 combines with J gene TRBJ1-2; D remains ambiguous. V was trimmed by 6 bases and J by 8 bases, leaving 16 bases between them. The CDR3 sequence is 13 residues long. Germline CDR1 reads MDHEN; CDR2 reads SYDVKM. The CDR3 region is CASSSNGPRGYTF. The CDR3 DNA reads as TGTGCCAGCAGCTCGAACGGGCCGAGGGGCTACACCTTC.

The rearrangement links TRBV10-1 to TRBJ2-2; tentative D call: TRBD1 (5 bases). The germline V and J ends were trimmed by 0 bases and 6 bases, with 5 bases remaining between them. The CDR3 extends over 13 amino acids. From germline, CDR1 is WNHNN and CDR2 SYGVQD (reference sequence). Here the CDR3 reads CASSESGAGELFF. The DNA for the CDR3 is TGCGCCAGCAGTGAGTCAGGGGCCGGGGAGCTGTTTTTT.

The chain links TRBV28 to TRBJ2-7; TRBD2 agrees at 8 bases. Germline lookup yields CDR1 MDHEN and CDR2 SYDVKM. Trimming cost V 6 bases and J 8 bases; bases outside gene matches: 6. The CDR3 covers 12 residues. Written as DNA, the CDR3 is TGTGCCAGCAGCACGGGACTAGTCAAGCAGTACTTC. Its translation is CASSTGLVKQYF.

The sample holds a few counts of this clonotype. The rearrangement joins TRBV10-3 to TRBJ1-6; 8 nucleotides agree with TRBD1. Germline loops: CDR1 ENHRY, CDR2 SYGVKD. This CDR3 is built from 16 residues. V lost 0 bases and J lost 6; bases outside the gene matches: 4. This CDR3 is CAISESAGGINSPLHF. The CDR3 DNA is TGTGCCATCAGTGAGTCAGCAGGGGGCATTAATTCACCCCTCCACTTT.

This clonotype was seen a few times. The V call is TRBV6-5, the J call TRBJ1-2; tentative D call: TRBD1 (6 bases). The CDR3 is 13 residues long. Looked up from germline, CDR1 is MNHEY and CDR2 is SVGAGI. The germline V and J ends were trimmed by 4 bases and 10 bases, with 16 bases remaining between them. In nucleotides, the CDR3 is TGTGCCAGCAGTTTCGACAGGATGCAAGACTACACCTTC. This encodes CASSFDRMQDYTF.

The chain recombines TRBV20-1 with TRBJ2-7, with unresolved D. CDR1 DFQATT and CDR2 SNEGSKA come from the germline V gene (reference sequence). The CDR3 length is 12 residues. V gave up 1 base and J gave up 9 bases, with 13 bases separating them. The DNA for the CDR3 is TGCAGTGCTAGAGCGGAATTGCCCGGGCAGTACTTC. Translating gives CSARAELPGQYF.

V is TRBV30 and J is TRBJ2-7, with TRBD1 as a possible D gene (6 bases). The CDR3 extends over 12 amino acids. The ends were cut back, 2 bases at V and 3 bases at J, with 8 bases in the middle. Germline V lookup: CDR1 GTSNPN, CDR2 SVGIG (reference sequence). The DNA for the CDR3 is TGTGCCTGGAGTCAGGGGAACTACGAGCAGTACTTC. It codes for CAWSQGNYEQYF.

The table lists this clonotype with a few counts. The genes are TRBV24-1 and TRBJ1-4; TRBD1 aligns across 8 bases. V dropped 4 bases and J dropped 6; count of bases not matched to a gene: 3. Germline assignment: CDR1 KGHDR and CDR2 SFDVKD. This CDR3 has 14 amino acids. The CDR3 is CATSEAGGDEKLFF. The CDR3 bases are TGTGCCACCAGTGAGGCAGGGGGCGATGAAAAACTGTTTTTT.

The chain couples TRBV20-1 to TRBJ2-7, with 14 bases matching TRBD2. This CDR3 has 12 residues. J was trimmed by 10 bases and V by 5 bases; bases with no gene match: 4. CDR1 is DFQATT, CDR2 SNEGSKA, per germline (reference sequence). The CDR3 DNA is TGCAGTGCTGGGACTAGCGGGAGCGGACAGTACTTC. It codes for CSAGTSGSGQYF.

The rearrangement uses TRBV12-3 or TRBV12-4 and TRBJ2-2, with D hard to call. This CDR3 contains 13 residues. The ends were cut back, 6 bases at V and 5 bases at J, with 10 bases in the middle. CDR3 DNA: TGTGCCAGCAGCCAGTCGGCGACCGGGGAGCTGTTTTTT. This encodes CASSQSATGELFF.

Only a few counts were recorded for this clonotype. The V and J genes are TRBV10-1 and TRBJ2-5, with D maybe TRBD1 (6 bases). CDR3 length equals 13 residues. Trimming removed 2 bases at V and 4 bases at J, with 8 bases between. Per germline, CDR1 WNHNN and CDR2 SYGVQD (reference sequence). The CDR3 DNA follows: TGCGCCAGCAGTGAGGGGGGCAGAGAGACCCAGTACTTC. This gives the protein CASSEGGRETQYF.

There are a few counts of this clonotype. The chain couples TRBV30 to TRBJ2-5; TRBD1 is a possible D gene (6 bases). The CDR3 is 15 residues long. Between the trimmed V and J ends, which lost 2 bases and 4 bases, there was a span of 17 bases. Per germline, CDR1 GTSNPN and CDR2 SVGIG (reference sequence). CDR3 region: CAWSPPWGLGETQYF. The CDR3 nucleotides read TGTGCCTGGAGTCCCCCCTGGGGGCTCGGAGAGACCCAGTACTTC.

This clonotype was counted between two and nine times. This chain connects TRBV7-3 to TRBJ2-2; tentatively, D is TRBD1 (5 bases). V lost 5 bases, J lost 1 base, and 8 bases lay in between. This CDR3 is 14 amino acids long. Germline assignment: CDR1 SGHTA and CDR2 FQGTGA. The CDR3: CASSRQKNTGELFF. CDR3 in DNA: TGTGCCAGCAGCAGACAGAAGAACACCGGGGAGCTGTTTTTT.

This clonotype turned up a few times. The rearrangement links TRBV6-2 or TRBV6-3 to TRBJ2-6, with 8 bases lining up with TRBD2. The V segment lost 6 bases and the J segment 0 bases; nucleotides outside the gene matches: 10. CDR1 and CDR2 (germline): MNHEY, SVGEGT. This CDR3 spans 18 amino acids. The CDR3 DNA sequence: TGTGCCAGCAGGGGGAAACTAGCGGAGGTCTCTGGGGCCAACGTCCTGACTTTC. Translation gives CASRGKLAEVSGANVLTF.

This clonotype has more than one count but fewer than ten. V is TRBV6-1 and J is TRBJ2-1; the match to TRBD1 covers 7 bases. CDR3 size: 14 residues. CDR1 and CDR2 from the germline V gene are MNHNS and SASEGT. V lost 8 bases to trimming and J lost 7 bases; unmatched junction nucleotides: 11. The CDR3 DNA sequence: TGTGCCAGCGGGGACGGGACAGTCTATAATGAGCAGTTCTTC. This gives the protein CASGDGTVYNEQFF.

This rearrangement joins TRBV27 to TRBJ2-2; no clear D. Per the germline V gene, CDR1 is MNHEY and CDR2 is SMNVEV (reference sequence). The CDR3 loop spans 11 amino acids. The ends were cut back, 10 bases at V and 5 bases at J, with 8 bases in the middle. The DNA for the CDR3 is TGTGCCACCGCTCGTACCGGGGAGCTGTTTTTT. As protein: CATARTGELFF.

This clonotype was recorded a few times. The chain carries TRBV7-9 and TRBJ1-5; 9 nucleotides align to TRBD1. The CDR3 loop spans 12 amino acids. V lost 10 bases and J lost 4; bases outside the gene matches: 2. CDR1 and CDR2 from the germline V gene are SEHNR and FQNEAQ (reference sequence). The CDR3: CAIGQGNQPQHF. For the CDR3, the DNA is TGTGCCATTGGACAGGGGAATCAGCCCCAGCATTTT.

This rearrangement joins TRBV6-1 to TRBJ1-1, with D unresolved. The CDR3 is made up of 14 amino acids. Trimming took 6 bases from V and 3 from J, leaving 14 bases between them. Germline V CDR1 and CDR2: MNHNS, SASEGT. Written as DNA, the CDR3 is TGTGCCAGCAGCGAGACTCCTTCCGACACTGAAGCTTTCTTT. Protein product: CASSETPSDTEAFF.

The chain has TRBV6-5 and TRBJ1-5, with TRBD1 matching 7 bases. There are 19 residues in the CDR3. Per germline, CDR1 MNHEY and CDR2 SVGAGI. Trimming removed 4 bases from V and 2 bases from J; junction bases left unmatched: 17. This CDR3 reads CASSSSPGQTVGGNQPQHF. The CDR3 DNA reads TGTGCCAGCAGTTCCTCACCGGGACAGACGGTGGGTGGCAATCAGCCCCAGCATTTT.

V gene TRBV11-2 combines with J gene TRBJ2-7; 8 bases agree with TRBD2. With 5 bases clipped from V and 1 base from J, the junction kept 10 bases outside the gene matches. Germline CDR1 SGHAT, CDR2 FQNNGV. The CDR3 covers 16 residues. This CDR3 reads CASSGVRGRKSYEQYF. In nucleotides, the CDR3 is TGTGCCAGCAGCGGGGTCCGCGGGAGGAAGTCCTACGAGCAGTACTTC.

This clonotype appeared once. V usage is TRBV29-1 and J usage is TRBJ2-3; TRBD2 aligns across 13 bases. Germline V CDR1 and CDR2: SQVTM, ANQGSEA. This CDR3 spans 13 amino acids. The trim removed 8 bases at V and 6 bases at J, leaving 5 bases unmatched. The CDR3 sequence is CSTRTSGSDTQYF. The CDR3 DNA reads as TGCAGCACTCGGACTAGCGGGAGTGATACGCAGTATTTT.

A few counts support this clonotype. The chain combines TRBV11-1 with TRBJ2-2; TRBD2 might be the D (6 bases). This CDR3 contains 14 residues. Trimming took 0 bases from V and 4 from J, leaving 6 bases between them. The germline CDR1 and CDR2 sequences are SGHAT and FQDESV (reference sequence). The CDR3 loop is CASSLAGGTGELFF. CDR3 sequence (DNA): TGTGCCAGCAGCTTAGCGGGAGGCACCGGGGAGCTGTTTTTT.

The table lists this clonotype with a few counts. The chain uses TRBV20-1 and TRBJ2-2; D not certain. This CDR3 spans 15 amino acids. The germline V gene encodes CDR1 DFQATT and CDR2 SNEGSKA (reference sequence). Trimming shortened V by 1 base and J by 6 bases, and 15 bases separated the two germline ends. The CDR3, as DNA: TGCAGTGCTAGAGGCTTTCGAATAGAGTCCGGGGAGCTGTTTTTT. Translated, it gives CSARGFRIESGELFF.

This clonotype came up a few times. J is TRBJ2-5 and V is TRBV20-1; 9 bases align to TRBD2. The CDR3 spans 14 residues. Losses at the gene ends were 3 bases for V and 5 bases for J; bases not matched to a gene: 7. Per germline, CDR1 DFQATT and CDR2 SNEGSKA (reference sequence). The CDR3 spells CSASSAGGLETQYF. As DNA, the CDR3 is TGCAGTGCTAGTTCGGCGGGAGGGTTGGAGACCCAGTACTTC.

The chain is built from TRBV7-9 and TRBJ1-1; TRBD1 aligns across 7 bases. V lost 5 bases, J lost 1 base, and 1 base stayed unmatched. This CDR3 comprises 13 residues. CDR1 SEHNR and CDR2 FQNEAQ come from the germline V gene (reference sequence). This chain's CDR3 is CASSRQGNTEAFF. DNA of the CDR3: TGTGCCAGCAGCCGACAGGGGAACACTGAAGCTTTCTTT. The whole variable domain, filled in from reference TRBV7-9 and TRBJ1-1, reads DTGVSQNPRHKITKRGQNVTFRCDPISEHNRLYWYRQTLGQGPEFLTYFQNEAQLEKSRLLSDRFSAERPKGSFSTLEIQRTEQGDSAMYLCASSRQGNTEAFFGQGTRLTVV.

The V gene is TRBV2, the J gene TRBJ2-4; maybe TRBD2 (5 bases). The CDR3 consists of 14 residues. Germline-derived CDR1 and CDR2 are SNHLY and FYNNEI. The V gene lost 6 bases and the J gene lost 8 bases, with 17 bases spanning the gap. The DNA of the CDR3 is TGTGCCAGCAGGGGAGCCTTCCTCGGGGACATTCAGTACTTC. Its protein product is CASRGAFLGDIQYF.

There are a few counts of this clonotype. The rearrangement links TRBV10-3 to TRBJ1-5; D perhaps matches TRBD1 (5 bases). This CDR3 spans 15 amino acids. V lost 0 bases and J 0 bases, leaving 6 bases between the germline ends. Germline CDR1 is ENHRY and CDR2 is SYGVKD. The CDR3 bases are TGTGCCATCAGTGAGTCGGGGGATAGCAATCAGCCCCAGCATTTT. Its protein is CAISESGDSNQPQHF.

The rearrangement uses TRBV7-2 and TRBJ1-4; the match to TRBD1 covers 7 bases. CDR1 is SGHTA, CDR2 FQGNSA, per germline. V gave up 2 bases and J gave up 5 bases; unmatched junction bases: 8. The CDR3 loop spans 16 amino acids. Written as DNA, the CDR3 is TGTGCCAGCAGCTTAATTTGGGACAGAGAAAATGAAAAACTGTTTTTT. It is translated as CASSLIWDRENEKLFF.

The V and J genes are TRBV18 and TRBJ1-6, with D unresolved. V lost 2 bases and J lost 8, with 13 bases in between. CDR3 length: 15 residues. Germline V CDR1 and CDR2: KGHSH, LQKENI. The CDR3 loop is CASSPITPGYSPLHF. CDR3 nucleotides: TGTGCCAGCTCACCAATAACTCCAGGCTATTCACCCCTCCACTTT.